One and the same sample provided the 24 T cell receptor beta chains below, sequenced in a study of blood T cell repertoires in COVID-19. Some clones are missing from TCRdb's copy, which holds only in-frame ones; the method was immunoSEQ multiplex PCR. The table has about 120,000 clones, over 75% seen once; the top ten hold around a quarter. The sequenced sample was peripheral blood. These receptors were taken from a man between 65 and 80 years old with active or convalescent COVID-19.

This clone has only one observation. The DNA of the CDR3 is TGTGCCAGCAGCCAAGGGGGACCGATGGGGGCTGGGACAGTCTATGGCTACACCTTC. This gives the protein CASSQGGPMGAGTVYGYTF. The chain recombines TRBV3-1 (or the pseudogene TRBV3-2) with TRBJ1-2; TRBD1 matches 7 bases. CDR1 is LGHDT, CDR2 YNNKEL, per germline (reference sequence). V trimming: 1 base; J trimming: 4 bases; junction bases outside the gene matches: 18. This CDR3 has 19 amino acids.

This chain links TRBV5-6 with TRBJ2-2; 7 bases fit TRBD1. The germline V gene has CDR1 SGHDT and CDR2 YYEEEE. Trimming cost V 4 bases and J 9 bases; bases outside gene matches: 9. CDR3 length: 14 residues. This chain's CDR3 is CASSTGTEYRELFF. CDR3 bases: TGTGCCAGCAGCACGGGGACAGAGTACCGGGAGCTGTTTTTT.

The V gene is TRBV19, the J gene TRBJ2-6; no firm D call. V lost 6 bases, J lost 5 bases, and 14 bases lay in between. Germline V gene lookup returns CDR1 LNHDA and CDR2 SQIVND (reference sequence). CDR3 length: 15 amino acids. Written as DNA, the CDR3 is TGTGCCAGTAGCTCCCTCGGAGTCCGGGCCAACGTCCTGACTTTC. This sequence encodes CASSSLGVRANVLTF.

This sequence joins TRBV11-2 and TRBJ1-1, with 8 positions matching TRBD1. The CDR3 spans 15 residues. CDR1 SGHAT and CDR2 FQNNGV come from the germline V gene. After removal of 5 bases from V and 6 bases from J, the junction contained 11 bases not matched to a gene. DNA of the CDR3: TGTGCCAGCAGCAAATTACAGGGGGGATACGCTGAAGCTTTCTTT. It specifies CASSKLQGGYAEAFF.

The chain's CDR3 is CASTFQGADTQYF. CDR3 nucleotides: TGTGCCAGCACCTTCCAGGGGGCCGATACGCAGTATTTT. The V and J genes are TRBV28 and TRBJ2-3; TRBD1 aligns across 8 bases. CDR1 is MDHEN and CDR2 is SYDVKM in the germline V gene. J was trimmed by 6 bases and V by 7 bases; bases with no gene match: 6. The CDR3 sequence is 13 residues long.

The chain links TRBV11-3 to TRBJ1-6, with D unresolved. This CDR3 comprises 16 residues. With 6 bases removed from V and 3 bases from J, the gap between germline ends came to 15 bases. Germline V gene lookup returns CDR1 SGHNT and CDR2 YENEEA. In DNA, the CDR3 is TGTGCCAGCAGGTCGACATACCCGGACTATAATTCACCCCTCCACTTT. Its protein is CASRSTYPDYNSPLHF.

The CDR3 coding sequence is TGTGCCAGCTCACCACCGGGACAGGGCTCCGGGGAGCTGTTTTTT. Protein product: CASSPPGQGSGELFF. The chain has TRBV18 and TRBJ2-2; 9 nucleotides line up with TRBD1. V shed 0 bases, J shed 6 bases, and the junction held 2 bases outside the gene matches. CDR1 KGHSH and CDR2 LQKENI come from the germline V gene. This CDR3 contains 15 residues.

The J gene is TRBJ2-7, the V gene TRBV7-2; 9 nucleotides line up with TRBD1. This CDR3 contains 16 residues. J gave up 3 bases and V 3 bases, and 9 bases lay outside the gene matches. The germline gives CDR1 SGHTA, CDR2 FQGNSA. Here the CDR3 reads CASSFWDRAPDYEQYF. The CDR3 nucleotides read TGTGCCAGCAGCTTCTGGGACAGGGCCCCTGACTACGAGCAGTACTTC.

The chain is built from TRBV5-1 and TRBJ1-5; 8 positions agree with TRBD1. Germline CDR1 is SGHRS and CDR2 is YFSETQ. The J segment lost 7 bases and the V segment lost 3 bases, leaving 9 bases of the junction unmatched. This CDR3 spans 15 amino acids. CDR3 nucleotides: TGCGCCAGCAGCTCGGTTCACAGGGGGTCCCAGCCCCAGCATTTT. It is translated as CASSSVHRGSQPQHF.

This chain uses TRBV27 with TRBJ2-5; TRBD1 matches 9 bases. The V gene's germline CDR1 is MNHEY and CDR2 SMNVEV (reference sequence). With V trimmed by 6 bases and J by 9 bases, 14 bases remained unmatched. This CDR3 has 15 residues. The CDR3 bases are TGTGCCAGCAGCCCAGAACAGGGGGCTTTGGCGGCCCAGTACTTC. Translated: CASSPEQGALAAQYF.

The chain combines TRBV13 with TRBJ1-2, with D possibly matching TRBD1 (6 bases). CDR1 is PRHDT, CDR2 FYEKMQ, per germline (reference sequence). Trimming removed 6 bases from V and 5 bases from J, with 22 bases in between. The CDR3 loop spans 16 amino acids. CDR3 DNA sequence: TGTGCCAGCAGACATACCCAGGGGCCGCAACATTATGGCTACACCTTC. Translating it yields CASRHTQGPQHYGYTF.

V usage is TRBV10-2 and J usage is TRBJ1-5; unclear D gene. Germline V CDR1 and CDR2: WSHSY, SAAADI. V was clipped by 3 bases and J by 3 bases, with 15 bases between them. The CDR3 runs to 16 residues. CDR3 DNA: TGCGCCAGCAGTGAACTTGTACAGACACCCAATCAGCCCCAGCATTTT. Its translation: CASSELVQTPNQPQHF.

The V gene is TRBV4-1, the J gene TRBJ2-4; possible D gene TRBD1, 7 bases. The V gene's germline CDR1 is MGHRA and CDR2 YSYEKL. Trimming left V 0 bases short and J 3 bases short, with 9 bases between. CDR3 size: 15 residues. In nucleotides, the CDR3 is TGCGCCAGCAGCCAAGACAGGGGGGTCAAAAACATTCAGTACTTC. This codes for CASSQDRGVKNIQYF.

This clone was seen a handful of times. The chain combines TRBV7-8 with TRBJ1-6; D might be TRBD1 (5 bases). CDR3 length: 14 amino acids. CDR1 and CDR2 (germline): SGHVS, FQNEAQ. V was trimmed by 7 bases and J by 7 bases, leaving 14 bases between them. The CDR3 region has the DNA TGTGCCAGCAATCCGGGTTCAGGGAATTCACCCCTCCACTTT. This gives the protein CASNPGSGNSPLHF. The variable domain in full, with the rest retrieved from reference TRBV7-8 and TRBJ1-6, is GAGVSQSPRYKVAKRGQDVALRCDPISGHVSLFWYQQALGQGPEFLTYFQNEAQLDKSGLPSDRFFAERPEGSVSTLKIQRTQQEDSAVYLCASNPGSGNSPLHFGNGTRLTVT.

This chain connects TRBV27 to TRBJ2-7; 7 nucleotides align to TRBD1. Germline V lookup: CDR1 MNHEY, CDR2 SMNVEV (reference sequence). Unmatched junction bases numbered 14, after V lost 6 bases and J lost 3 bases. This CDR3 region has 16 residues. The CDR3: CASSSTPDRARYEQYF. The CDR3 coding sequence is TGTGCCAGCAGCTCCACCCCCGACAGGGCTCGCTACGAGCAGTACTTC.

The CDR3 sequence is CASSMRFDEQYF. CDR3 in DNA: TGTGCCAGTAGTATGAGGTTCGACGAGCAGTACTTC. This chain connects TRBV19 to TRBJ2-7; D is unclear. V was trimmed by 3 bases and J by 5 bases, leaving 8 bases between them. Germline-derived CDR1 and CDR2 are LNHDA and SQIVND (reference sequence). The CDR3 extends over 12 amino acids.

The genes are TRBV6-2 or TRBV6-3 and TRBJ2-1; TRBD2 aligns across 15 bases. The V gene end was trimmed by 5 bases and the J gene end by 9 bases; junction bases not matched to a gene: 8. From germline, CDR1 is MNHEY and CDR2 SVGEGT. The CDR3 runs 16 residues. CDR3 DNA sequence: TGTGCCAGCAGTAGCCGGACTAGCGGGGGGGTTGGTGAGCAGTTCTTC. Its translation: CASSSRTSGGVGEQFF.

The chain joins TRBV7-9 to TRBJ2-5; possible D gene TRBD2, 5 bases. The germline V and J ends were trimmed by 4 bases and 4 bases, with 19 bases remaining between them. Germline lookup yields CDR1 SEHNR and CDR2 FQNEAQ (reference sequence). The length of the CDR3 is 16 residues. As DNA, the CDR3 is TGTGCCAGCAGCTCCCAACTGGCTAGCTTACGAGAGACCCAGTACTTC. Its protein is CASSSQLASLRETQYF.

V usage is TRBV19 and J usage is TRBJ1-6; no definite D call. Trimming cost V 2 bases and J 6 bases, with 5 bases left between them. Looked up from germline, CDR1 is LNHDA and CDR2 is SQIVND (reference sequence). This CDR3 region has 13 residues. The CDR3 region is CASSIQVNSPLHF. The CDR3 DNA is TGTGCCAGTAGTATACAGGTTAATTCACCCCTCCACTTT.

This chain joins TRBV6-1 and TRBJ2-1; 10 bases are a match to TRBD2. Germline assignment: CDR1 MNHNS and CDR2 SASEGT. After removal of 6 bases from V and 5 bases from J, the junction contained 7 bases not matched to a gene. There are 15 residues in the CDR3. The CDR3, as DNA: TGTGCCAGCAGCTTAAGCGGGAGGGCCGACAATGAGCAGTTCTTC. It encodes CASSLSGRADNEQFF.

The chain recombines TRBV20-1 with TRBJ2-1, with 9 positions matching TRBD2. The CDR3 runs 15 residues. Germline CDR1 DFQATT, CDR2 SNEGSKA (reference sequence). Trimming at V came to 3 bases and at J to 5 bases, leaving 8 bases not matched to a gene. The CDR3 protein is CSASLGSGRNNEQFF. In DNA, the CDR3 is TGCAGTGCTAGTTTGGGTAGCGGGAGAAACAATGAGCAGTTCTTC.

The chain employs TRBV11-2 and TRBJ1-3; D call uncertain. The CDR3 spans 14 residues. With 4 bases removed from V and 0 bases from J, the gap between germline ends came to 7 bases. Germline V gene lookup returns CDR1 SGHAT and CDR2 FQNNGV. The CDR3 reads CASSYLFSGNTIYF. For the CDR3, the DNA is TGTGCCAGCAGCTACCTATTCTCTGGAAACACCATATATTTT. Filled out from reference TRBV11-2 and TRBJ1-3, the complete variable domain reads EAGVAQSPRYKIIEKRQSVAFWCNPISGHATLYWYQQILGQGPKLLIQFQNNGVVDDSQLPKDRFSAERLKGVDSTLKIQPAKLEDSAVYLCASSYLFSGNTIYFGEGSWLTVV.

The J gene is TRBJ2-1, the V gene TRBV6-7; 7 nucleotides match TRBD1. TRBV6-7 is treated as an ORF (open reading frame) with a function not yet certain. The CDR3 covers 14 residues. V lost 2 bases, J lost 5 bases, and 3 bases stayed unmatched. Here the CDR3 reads CASSYAGQDNEQFF. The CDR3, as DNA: TGTGCCAGCAGTTACGCTGGACAGGACAATGAGCAGTTCTTC.

The CDR3 DNA follows: TGTGCCAGCAGCCAAGTTAGGACGGGGTATGAAGCTTTCTTT. Amino acid sequence: CASSQVRTGYEAFF. V gene TRBV3-1 (or the pseudogene TRBV3-2) combines with J gene TRBJ1-1; D ambiguous. Between the trimmed V and J ends, which lost 1 base and 7 bases, there was a span of 13 bases. In germline, CDR1 is LGHDT, CDR2 YNNKEL (reference sequence). The length of the CDR3 is 14 residues.